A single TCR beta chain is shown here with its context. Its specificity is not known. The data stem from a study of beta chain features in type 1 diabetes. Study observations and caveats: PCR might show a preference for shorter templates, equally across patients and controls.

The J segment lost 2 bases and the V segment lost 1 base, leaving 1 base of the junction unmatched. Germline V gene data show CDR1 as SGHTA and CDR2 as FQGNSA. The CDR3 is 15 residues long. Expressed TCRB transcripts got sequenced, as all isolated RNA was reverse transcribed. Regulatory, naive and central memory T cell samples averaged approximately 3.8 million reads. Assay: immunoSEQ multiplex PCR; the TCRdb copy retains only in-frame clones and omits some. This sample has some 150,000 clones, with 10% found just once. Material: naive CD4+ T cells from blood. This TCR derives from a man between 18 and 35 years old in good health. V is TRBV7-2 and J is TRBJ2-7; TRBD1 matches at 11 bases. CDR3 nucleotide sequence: TGTGCCAGCAGCTTAGTGGACAGGGGGCCCTACGAGCAGTACTTC. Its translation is CASSLVDRGPYEQYF.